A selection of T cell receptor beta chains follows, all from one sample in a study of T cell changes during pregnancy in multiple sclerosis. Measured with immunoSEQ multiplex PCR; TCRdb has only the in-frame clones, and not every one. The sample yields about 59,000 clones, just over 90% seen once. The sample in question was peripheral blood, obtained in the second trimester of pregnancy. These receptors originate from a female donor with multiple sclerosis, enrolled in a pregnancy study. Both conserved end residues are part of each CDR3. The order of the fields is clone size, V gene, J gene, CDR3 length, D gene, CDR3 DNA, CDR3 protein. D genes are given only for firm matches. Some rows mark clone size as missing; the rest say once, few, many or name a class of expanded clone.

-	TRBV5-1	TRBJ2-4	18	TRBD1	TGCGCCAGCAGCTCAAGTCCCGGGACAGCGGTAGCCAAAAACATTCAGTACTTC	CASSSSPGTAVAKNIQYF
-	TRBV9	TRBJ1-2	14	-	TGTGCCAGCAGCGTGGGGGGTACAGGCCTTGGCTACACCTTC	CASSVGGTGLGYTF
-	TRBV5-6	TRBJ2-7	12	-	TGTGCCAGCAGCTTGTTCAGGGGTCGGCAGTACTTC	CASSLFRGRQYF
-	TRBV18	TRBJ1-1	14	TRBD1	TGTGCCAGCTCACCGACAGGGGCAAACACTGAAGCTTTCTTT	CASSPTGANTEAFF
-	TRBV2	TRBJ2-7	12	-	TGTGCCAGCTCCGGAGGCTCCCACGAGCAGTACTTC	CASSGGSHEQYF
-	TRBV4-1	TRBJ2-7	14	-	TGCGCCAGCAGCCGGGCAGGATCCCTCTACGAGCAGTACTTC	CASSRAGSLYEQYF
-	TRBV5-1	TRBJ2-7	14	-	TGCGCCAGCAGCCCGTTTGAGCTGAGCAAGGAGCAGTACTTC	CASSPFELSKEQYF
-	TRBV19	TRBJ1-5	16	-	TGTGCCAGTAGTATGATAACAGGTCTGGGCAATCAGCCCCAGCATTTT	CASSMITGLGNQPQHF
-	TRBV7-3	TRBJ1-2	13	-	TGTGCCAGCAGCAGGGACTCGGGGTTTGGCTACACCTTC	CASSRDSGFGYTF
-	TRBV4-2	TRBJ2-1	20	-	TGTGCCAGCAGTCGCCAAGGCGGGGGCAATAGCTTAGCCCAGTCCGATGAGCAGTTCTTC	CASSRQGGGNSLAQSDEQFF
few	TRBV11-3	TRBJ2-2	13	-	TGTGCCAGCAGCTTCTATTCGGACTCTGACCTGTTTTTT	CASSFYSDSDLFF
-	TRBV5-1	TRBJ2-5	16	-	TGCGCCAGCAGCTTGGAGCCGGGTCTCGAGCAAGAGACCCAGTACTTC	CASSLEPGLEQETQYF
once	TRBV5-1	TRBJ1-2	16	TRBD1	TGCGCCAGCAGCTTGGGATCCGGGACAGGGCCTTCTGGCTACACCTTC	CASSLGSGTGPSGYTF
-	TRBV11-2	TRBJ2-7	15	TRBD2	TGTGCCAGCAGCTTAGCTCACGGACTAGCCTACGAGCAGTACTTC	CASSLAHGLAYEQYF
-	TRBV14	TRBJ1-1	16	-	TGTGCCAGCAGCCAAGGGAGACAGACAGGCGTCCCTGAAGCTTTCTTT	CASSQGRQTGVPEAFF
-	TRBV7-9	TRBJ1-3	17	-	TGTGCCAGCAGCTTATCAGGAACCCTTAGTTCTGGAAACACCATATATTTT	CASSLSGTLSSGNTIYF
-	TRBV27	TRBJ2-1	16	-	TGTGCCAGCACCAGAGAGAGGGGGGGGGCCTACAATGAGCAGTTCTTC	CASTRERGGAYNEQFF
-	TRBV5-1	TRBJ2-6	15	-	TGCGCCAGCAGCTACGGGGGCTCTGGGGCCAACGTCCTGACTTTC	CASSYGGSGANVLTF
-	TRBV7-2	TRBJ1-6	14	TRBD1	TGTGCCAGCAGCTCCAGGGGGCTCGGATCACCCCTCCACTTT	CASSSRGLGSPLHF
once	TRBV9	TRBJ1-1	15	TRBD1	TGTGCCAGCAGCGAGCTACAGGGGGAGAACACTGAAGCTTTCTTT	CASSELQGENTEAFF
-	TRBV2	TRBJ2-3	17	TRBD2	TGTGCCAGCAGTGAAGGGGCTAGCGGGGAAAGAGCAGATACGCAGTATTTT	CASSEGASGERADTQYF
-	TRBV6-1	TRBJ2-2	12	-	TGTGCCAGCCCCTGGCGGTCCGGGGAGCTGTTTTTT	CASPWRSGELFF
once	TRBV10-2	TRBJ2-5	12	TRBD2	TGCACTAGCGGGGGGGCCGGAGAGACCCAGTACTTC	CTSGGAGETQYF
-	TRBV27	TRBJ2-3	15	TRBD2	TGTGCCAGCAGTCTCTTCCTAGGGAGGGCAGATACGCAGTATTTT	CASSLFLGRADTQYF
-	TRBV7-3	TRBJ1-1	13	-	TGTGCCAGCAGCTTGCAGGTGAACACTGAAGCTTTCTTT	CASSLQVNTEAFF
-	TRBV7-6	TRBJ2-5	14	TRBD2	TGTGCCAGCAGCGTAGGACTAGCGGGGGAGACCCAGTACTTC	CASSVGLAGETQYF
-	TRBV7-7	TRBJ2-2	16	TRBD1	TGTGCTAGCAGCCCCCGGACAGGGGGAGACACCGGGGAGCTGTTTTTT	CASSPRTGGDTGELFF
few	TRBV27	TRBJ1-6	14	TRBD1	TGTGCCAGCAGCCCGGACAGGGTAGGCTCACCCCTCCACTTT	CASSPDRVGSPLHF
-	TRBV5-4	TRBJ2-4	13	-	TGTGCCAGCAGCTTGGGAGGGAAAAACATTCAGTACTTC	CASSLGGKNIQYF
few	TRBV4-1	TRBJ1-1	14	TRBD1	TGCGCCAGCAGCCGGACAGGGGAGAACACTGAAGCTTTCTTT	CASSRTGENTEAFF
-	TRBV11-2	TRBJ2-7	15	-	TGTGCCAGCAGGAAGGGGGTGGGAATAGGGGACGAGCAGTACTTC	CASRKGVGIGDEQYF
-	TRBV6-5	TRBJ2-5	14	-	TGTGCCAGCAGTTACTCGTTAGGAGGGGAGACCCAGTACTTC	CASSYSLGGETQYF
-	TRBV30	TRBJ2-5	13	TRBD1	TGTGCCTCGGACAGGGGGTTCCAAGAGACCCAGTACTTC	CASDRGFQETQYF
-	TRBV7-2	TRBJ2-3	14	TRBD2	TGTGCCAGCAGCTTAGGACTAGCGTCGGATACGCAGTATTTT	CASSLGLASDTQYF
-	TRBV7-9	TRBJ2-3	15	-	TGTGCCAGCAGCTTAGGTTTTAGCGGCACAGATACGCAGTATTTT	CASSLGFSGTDTQYF
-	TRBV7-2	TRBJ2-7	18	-	TGTGCCAGCAGCTTTCGGGACAGGCTGAGCGGGGCAGCCTACGAGCAGTACTTC	CASSFRDRLSGAAYEQYF
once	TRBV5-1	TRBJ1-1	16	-	TGCGCCAGCAGCTTGGGGAGCTCAAATCTATACACTGAAGCTTTCTTT	CASSLGSSNLYTEAFF
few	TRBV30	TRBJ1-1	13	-	TGTGCCTGGAGTGTAGACAGGAACACTGAAGCTTTCTTT	CAWSVDRNTEAFF
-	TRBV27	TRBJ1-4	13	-	TGTGCCAGCGCTTTTCTATCCGTTGAAAAACTGTTTTTT	CASAFLSVEKLFF
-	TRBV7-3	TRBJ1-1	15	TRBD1	TGTGCCAGCAGCCCCCGGACAGGGGGCATGACTGAAGCTTTCTTT	CASSPRTGGMTEAFF
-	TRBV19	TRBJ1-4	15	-	TGTGCCAGTAGACTTGGTGACAGCATTAATGAAAAACTGTTTTTT	CASRLGDSINEKLFF
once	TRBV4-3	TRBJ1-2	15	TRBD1	TGCGCCAGCAAACAAGTTGGACAGGGGGTAGAGGGCTACACCTTC	CASKQVGQGVEGYTF
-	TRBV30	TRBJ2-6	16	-	TGTGCCTGGTCCTCTTTGGGGCTGTCTGGGGCCAACGTCCTGACTTTC	CAWSSLGLSGANVLTF
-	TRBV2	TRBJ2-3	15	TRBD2	TGTGCCAGCAGGGGACTAGCGGGGGGGGCAGATACGCAGTATTTT	CASRGLAGGADTQYF
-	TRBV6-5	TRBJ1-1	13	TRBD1	TGTGCCAGCAGTCACCAGGGGGGCACTGAAGCTTTCTTT	CASSHQGGTEAFF
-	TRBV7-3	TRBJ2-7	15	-	TGTGCCAGCAGCCTTAAGGGTGGAGGGGACTACGAGCAGTACTTC	CASSLKGGGDYEQYF
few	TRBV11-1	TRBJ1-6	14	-	TGTGCCAGCAGCCTAAGAGGGTGGAATTCACCCCTCCACTTT	CASSLRGWNSPLHF
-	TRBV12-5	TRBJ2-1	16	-	TGTGCTAGTGGTTTGCTGACAGGTAACTCCTACAATGAGCAGTTCTTC	CASGLLTGNSYNEQFF
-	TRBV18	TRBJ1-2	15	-	TGTGCCAGCTCACCACAGGGAGGGCCTAACTATGGCTACACCTTC	CASSPQGGPNYGYTF
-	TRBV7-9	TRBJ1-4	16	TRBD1	TGTGCCAGCAGCCTACGACCGACAGGGTCGGGAGAAAAACTGTTTTTT	CASSLRPTGSGEKLFF
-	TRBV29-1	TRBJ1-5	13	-	TGCAGCGTTGTCTCAAGCGCCAATCAGCCCCAGCATTTT	CSVVSSANQPQHF
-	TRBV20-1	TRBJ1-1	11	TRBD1	TGCAGTGCTAGTCCTGGACAGGGGGCTTTCTTT	CSASPGQGAFF
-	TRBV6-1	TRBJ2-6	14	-	TGTGCCAGCAGTGACAGGGCTGGGGCCAACGTCCTGACTTTC	CASSDRAGANVLTF
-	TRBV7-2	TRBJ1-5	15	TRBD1	TGTGCCAGCAGCCCGGACAGGGGGCGCGGTCAGCCCCAGCATTTT	CASSPDRGRGQPQHF
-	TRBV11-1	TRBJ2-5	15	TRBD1	TGTGCCAGCAGCCGACAGGGGGCCAGGGAAGAGACCCAGTACTTC	CASSRQGAREETQYF